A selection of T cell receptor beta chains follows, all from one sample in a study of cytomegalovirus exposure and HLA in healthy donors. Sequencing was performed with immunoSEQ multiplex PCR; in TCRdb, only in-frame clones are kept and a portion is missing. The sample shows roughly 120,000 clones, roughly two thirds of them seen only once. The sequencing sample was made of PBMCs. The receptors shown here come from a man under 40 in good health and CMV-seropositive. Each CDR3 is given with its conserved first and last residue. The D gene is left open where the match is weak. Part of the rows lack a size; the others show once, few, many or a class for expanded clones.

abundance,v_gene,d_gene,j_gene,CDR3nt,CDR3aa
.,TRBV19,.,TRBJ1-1,TGTGCCAGTAGTATACAGGGCTACACTGAAGCTTTCTTT,CASSIQGYTEAFF
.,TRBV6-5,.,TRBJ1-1,TGTGCCAGCAGTTCCCCGCGGTCCGGGAGGGCTGAAGCTTTCTTT,CASSSPRSGRAEAFF
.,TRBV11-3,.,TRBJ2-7,TGTGCCAGCAGCTTAGATCGGCAGGGGGGCGAGCAGTACTTC,CASSLDRQGGEQYF
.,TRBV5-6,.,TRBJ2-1,TGTGCCAGCAGCCCGGGTTACAATGAGCAGTTCTTC,CASSPGYNEQFF
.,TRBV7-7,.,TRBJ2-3,TGTGCTAGCAGCTTAGGAACTAGCCCTCTCACAGATACGCAGTATTTT,CASSLGTSPLTDTQYF
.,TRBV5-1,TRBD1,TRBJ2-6,TGCGCCAGCAGCGTGACAGGGAGCTCTGGGGCCAACGTCCTGACTTTC,CASSVTGSSGANVLTF
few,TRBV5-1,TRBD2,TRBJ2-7,TGCGCCAGCAGCTTGGGGACTAGCGGCCCCAAGAAAGAGCAGTACTTC,CASSLGTSGPKKEQYF
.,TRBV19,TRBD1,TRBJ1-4,TGTGCCAGTTCAGACAGGGGAGGTAATGAAAAACTGTTTTTT,CASSDRGGNEKLFF
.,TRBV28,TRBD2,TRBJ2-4,TGTGCCAGCAGTTTTCTTTCTAGCGGGAGGGCCCAGTACTTC,CASSFLSSGRAQYF
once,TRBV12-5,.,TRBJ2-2,TGTGCTAGTGGTTCGGCCCTAGCAGGGGAGCTGTTTTTT,CASGSALAGELFF
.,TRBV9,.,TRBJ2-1,TGTGCCAGCGCGGGCCAAGGCTCCTACAATGAGCAGTTCTTC,CASAGQGSYNEQFF
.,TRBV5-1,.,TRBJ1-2,TGCGCCAGCAGCTTGGAAGTTCCGAGAGGCTACACCTTC,CASSLEVPRGYTF
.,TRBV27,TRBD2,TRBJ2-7,TGTGCCAGCAGTCTCCAACTAGCGGGTAAAGCCTACGAGCAGTACTTC,CASSLQLAGKAYEQYF
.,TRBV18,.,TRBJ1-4,TGTGCCAGCTCACGCGAAAATGAAAAACTGTTTTTT,CASSRENEKLFF
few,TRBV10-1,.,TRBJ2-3,TGCGCCAGCAGTGAGTCGGGGCTAGTGTCAGATACGCAGTATTTT,CASSESGLVSDTQYF
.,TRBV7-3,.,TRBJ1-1,TGTGCCAGCAGCTTTACACGGGACACTGAAGCTTTCTTT,CASSFTRDTEAFF
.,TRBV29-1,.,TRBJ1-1,TGCAGCGTTGTGTCGGGGGAAGCTTTCTTT,CSVVSGEAFF
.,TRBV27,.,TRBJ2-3,.,CASWGQGAFRVYF
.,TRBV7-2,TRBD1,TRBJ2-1,TGTGCCAGCAGCTTGGACAGGGGAAGAACAGTCGATGAGCAGTTCTTC,CASSLDRGRTVDEQFF
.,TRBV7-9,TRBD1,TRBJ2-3,TGTGCCAGCAGCTCCGGCGACAGGGGCTGGACGGATACGCAGTATTTT,CASSSGDRGWTDTQYF
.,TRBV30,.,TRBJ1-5,TGTGCCTGGAGTGTAGGAGGCGGGCAGCCCCAGCATTTT,CAWSVGGGQPQHF
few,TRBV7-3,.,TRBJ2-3,TGTGCCAGCAGCCTGGGGATCGACCCGGGGACAGATACGCAGTATTTT,CASSLGIDPGTDTQYF
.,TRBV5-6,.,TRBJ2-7,TGTGCCAGCAGCGGGGGCGCCCAAAGCAATTTGCCCTCCTACGAGCAGTACTTC,CASSGGAQSNLPSYEQYF
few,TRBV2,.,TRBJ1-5,TGTGCCAGCAGACTTACAGGTTTCAATCAGCCCCAGCATTTT,CASRLTGFNQPQHF
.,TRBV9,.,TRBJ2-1,TGTGCCAGCAGCTCTCGGTACAATGAGCAGTTCTTC,CASSSRYNEQFF
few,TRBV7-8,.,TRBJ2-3,TGTGCCAGCAGCCCCCGGACTGCCACAGATACGCAGTATTTT,CASSPRTATDTQYF
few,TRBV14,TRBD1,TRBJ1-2,TGTGCCAGCAGCCCGGACAGGGCCTTCTATGGCTACACCTTC,CASSPDRAFYGYTF
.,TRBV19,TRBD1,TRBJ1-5,TGTGCCAGTAGGAAGACAGGGGTACAGGATCAGCCCCAGCATTTT,CASRKTGVQDQPQHF
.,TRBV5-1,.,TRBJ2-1,TGCGCCAGCAGTCGGGCTAGCGAGGACAATGAGCAGTTCTTC,CASSRASEDNEQFF
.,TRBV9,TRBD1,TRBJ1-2,TGTGCCAGCAGCGTAGAGGTTCGCGGCGGGACAGGGAACTATGGCTACACCTTC,CASSVEVRGGTGNYGYTF
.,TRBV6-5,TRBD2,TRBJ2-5,TGTGCCAGCAGGGCTAGAGGACTAGCGGGCCCGGAGGACTTC,CASRARGLAGPEDF
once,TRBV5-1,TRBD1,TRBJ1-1,TGCGCCAGCAGCTTAGTGGCACAGGGGGCAATCGTGGTATCGAACACTGAAGCTTTCTTT,CASSLVAQGAIVVSNTEAFF
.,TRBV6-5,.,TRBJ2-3,TGTGCCAGCAGTTACTCCCGACAAGATACGCAGTATTTT,CASSYSRQDTQYF
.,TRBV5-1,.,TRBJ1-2,TGCGCCAGCAGCTTAACAGGGCAGGGCTACACCTTC,CASSLTGQGYTF
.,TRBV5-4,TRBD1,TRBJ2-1,TGTGCCAGCAGCCCGATACCCGGGACAGGGGGAGGCGAGCAGTTCTTC,CASSPIPGTGGGEQFF
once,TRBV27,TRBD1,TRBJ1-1,TGTGCCAGCGGGCGTTCCGGGACAGGGAAAGCTTTCTTT,CASGRSGTGKAFF
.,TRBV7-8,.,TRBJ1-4,TGTGCCAGCAGCTCCTCTAGAACAAGAGCCCGTAATGAAAAACTGTTTTTT,CASSSSRTRARNEKLFF
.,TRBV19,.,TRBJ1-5,TGTGCCAGTAGTATGGGGCAGCAACTAAATCAGCCCCAGCATTTT,CASSMGQQLNQPQHF
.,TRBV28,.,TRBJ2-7,TGTGCCAGCAGTTTAGGAGGTCCAGTTTACGAGCAGTACTTC,CASSLGGPVYEQYF
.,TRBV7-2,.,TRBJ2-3,TGTGCCAGCAGCTTAGGCCCGACTAGCACAGATACGCAGTATTTT,CASSLGPTSTDTQYF
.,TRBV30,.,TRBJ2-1,TGTGCCTGGAGCGGTGGTCTAGTAGTAGGTGAGCAGTTCTTC,CAWSGGLVVGEQFF
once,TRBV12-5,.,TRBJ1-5,TGTGCTAGTGCCACCGGGGTTGGGGTCAGCCCCCAGCATTTT,CASATGVGVSPQHF
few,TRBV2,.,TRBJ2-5,TGTGCCAGCAGTGGTTTAGTGGCAGGGCAAGAGACCCAGTACTTC,CASSGLVAGQETQYF